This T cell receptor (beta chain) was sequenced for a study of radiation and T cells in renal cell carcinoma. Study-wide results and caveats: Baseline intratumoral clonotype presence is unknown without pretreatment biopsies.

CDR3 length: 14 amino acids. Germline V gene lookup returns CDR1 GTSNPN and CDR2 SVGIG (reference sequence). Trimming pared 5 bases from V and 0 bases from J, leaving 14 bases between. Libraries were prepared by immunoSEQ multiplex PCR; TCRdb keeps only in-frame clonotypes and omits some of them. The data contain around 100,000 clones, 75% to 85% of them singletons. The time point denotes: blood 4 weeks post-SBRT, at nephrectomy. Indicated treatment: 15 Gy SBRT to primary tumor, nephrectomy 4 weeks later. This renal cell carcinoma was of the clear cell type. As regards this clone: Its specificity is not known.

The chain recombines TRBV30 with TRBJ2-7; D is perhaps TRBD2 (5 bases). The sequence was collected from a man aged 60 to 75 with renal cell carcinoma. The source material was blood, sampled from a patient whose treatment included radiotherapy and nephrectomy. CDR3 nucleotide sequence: TGTGCCTGGGGGTGGGGAGTGAGCTCCTACGAGCAGTACTTC. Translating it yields CAWGWGVSSYEQYF. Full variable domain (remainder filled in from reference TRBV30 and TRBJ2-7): SQTIHQWPATLVQPVGSPLSLECTVEGTSNPNLYWYRQAAGRGLQLLFYSVGIGQISSEVPQNLSASRPQDRQFILSSKKLLLSDSGFYLCAWGWGVSSYEQYFGPGTRLTVT.